This TCR beta chain was sequenced in a study of CD8 T cell repertoires and HIV-1 epitope variants. Study-wide context: Separate wells received one of Twenty-five Gag or Nef variant peptides. Study results and limitations: The TAALDMSHF plasma variant had no responses, unlike KF9 (roughly 5 clonotypes) and HW9 (one).

Some clones are missing from TCRdb's copy, which holds only in-frame ones; the method was immunoSEQ multiplex PCR. The table lists a few thousand clones, roughly three fifths of them singletons. The sample holds a few counts of this clone. Antigen unknown. Germline V gene data show CDR1 as MNHEY and CDR2 as SVGAGI. V trimming: 2 bases; J trimming: 0 bases; junction bases outside the gene matches: 0. This CDR3 is built from 16 residues. Sequences were obtained from cultured CD8+ T cells derived from PBMCs. V is TRBV6-5 and J is TRBJ2-6; TRBD1 matches 8 bases. The origin of this receptor is a male donor with HIV. The CDR3 region has the DNA TGTGCCAGCAGTTACACAGGGGGCTCTGGGGCCAACGTCCTGACTTTC. Translating gives CASSYTGGSGANVLTF.